This T cell receptor (beta chain) appears in the sequencing data of a study of T cell changes during pregnancy in multiple sclerosis. The CDR3 runs 15 residues. Germline CDR1 MGHDK, CDR2 SYGVNS. The J segment lost 5 bases and the V segment lost 2 bases, leaving 6 bases of the junction unmatched. Libraries were prepared by immunoSEQ multiplex PCR; TCRdb keeps only in-frame clonotypes and omits some of them. The profile shows approximately 60,000 clones, approximately 87% of them singletons. The V gene is TRBV25-1, the J gene TRBJ2-7; 10 nucleotides align to TRBD1. Input material: peripheral blood from another person, used as feeder cells. The TCR was taken from a human donor whose cells served as feeder cells for cultures in a pregnancy study. In nucleotides, the CDR3 is TGTGCCAGCAGTGAAGGGACAGGGGCGAGCCACGAGCAGTACTTC. This gives the protein CASSEGTGASHEQYF.